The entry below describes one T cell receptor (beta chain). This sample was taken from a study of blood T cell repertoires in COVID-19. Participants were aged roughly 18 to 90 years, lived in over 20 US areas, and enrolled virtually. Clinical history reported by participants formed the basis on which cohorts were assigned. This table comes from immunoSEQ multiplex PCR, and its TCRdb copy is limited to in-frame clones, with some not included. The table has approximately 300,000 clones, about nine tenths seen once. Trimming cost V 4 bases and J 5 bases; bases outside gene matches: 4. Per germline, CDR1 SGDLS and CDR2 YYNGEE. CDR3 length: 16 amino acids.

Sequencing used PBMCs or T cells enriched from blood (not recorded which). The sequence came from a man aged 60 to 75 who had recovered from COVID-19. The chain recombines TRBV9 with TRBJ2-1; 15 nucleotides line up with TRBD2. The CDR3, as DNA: TGTGCCAGCAGCACTGGGACTAGCGGGAGGCACAATGAGCAGTTCTTC. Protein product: CASSTGTSGRHNEQFF. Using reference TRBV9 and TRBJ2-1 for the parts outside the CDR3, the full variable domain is DSGVTQTPKHLITATGQRVTLRCSPRSGDLSVYWYQQSLDQGLQFLIQYYNGEERAKGNILERFSAQQFPDLHSELNLSSLELGDSALYFCASSTGTSGRHNEQFFGPGTRLTVL.